These 17 T cell receptor beta chains were sequenced from one sample in a study of cytomegalovirus exposure and HLA in healthy donors (dated by TCRdb to about 2017). The library came from the immunoSEQ multiplex PCR assay. The multiplex PCR relied on a mix of 60 forward primers for TCR Vbeta segments and 13 reverse primers for TCR Jbeta segments. Entries here come from immuneACCESS through TCRdb and include only in-frame sequences with V and J called. Some clones fail to appear in such tables; in the studies checked, an unresolved V gene covers under half of the shortfall, and the cause of the remainder is unknown. The sample yields about 180,000 clones; roughly 80% were counted once. The ten biggest clones cover about 1% of the sample. The specimen was PBMCs. The origin of the receptors is a man aged 30 to 39 in good health and CMV-seronegative.

The chain joins TRBV5-1 to TRBJ1-1; D possibly corresponds to TRBD1 (5 bases). The V and J ends lost 4 bases and 4 bases respectively, with 17 bases between them. Germline CDR1 reads SGHRS; CDR2 reads YFSETQ. The CDR3 is made up of 15 amino acids. The CDR3 sequence is CASSRIGGGGTEAFF. In DNA, the CDR3 is TGCGCCAGCAGCAGGATCGGGGGGGGTGGCACTGAAGCTTTCTTT.

V gene TRBV5-1 combines with J gene TRBJ2-2, with TRBD1 identical over 8 bases. This CDR3 is 15 amino acids long. The V and J ends lost 3 bases and 11 bases, in that order; junction bases with no gene match: 12. Germline assignment: CDR1 SGHRS and CDR2 YFSETQ. In DNA, the CDR3 is TGCGCCAGCAGCTCAGAACGGACAGGGTCGGGAGAGCTGTTTTTT. Translating it yields CASSSERTGSGELFF.

This rearrangement joins TRBV14 to TRBJ2-2; 8 nucleotides agree with TRBD2. From germline, CDR1 is SGHDN and CDR2 FVKESK. Trimming at V came to 2 bases and at J to 4 bases, leaving 6 bases not matched to a gene. The CDR3 runs 16 residues. The CDR3 sequence is CASSQRPRGGTGELFF. The CDR3 DNA reads TGTGCCAGCAGCCAAAGGCCCCGGGGGGGCACCGGGGAGCTGTTTTTT.

The rearrangement links TRBV5-1 to TRBJ1-5; 8 nucleotides align to TRBD1. V was pared by 3 bases and J by 5 bases, with 7 bases of the junction left unmatched. This CDR3 is 15 amino acids long. Looked up from germline, CDR1 is SGHRS and CDR2 is YFSETQ. In DNA form, the CDR3 reads TGCGCCAGCAGCTGGCAGGGGGCGAGTGATCAGCCCCAGCATTTT. Its protein product is CASSWQGASDQPQHF.

The V gene is TRBV21-1, the J gene TRBJ1-1; TRBD1 reflects the table's D call only, with no check against the DNA. TRBV21-1 is noted as a pseudogene. The CDR3 is 14 residues long. CDR3 sequence: CASSRQFTGSEAFF. CDR3 DNA sequence: TGTGCCAGCAGCCGTCAATTCACAGGTTCTGAAGCTTTCTTT.

CDR3 in amino acids: CASSVAAARNTIYF. The CDR3 DNA reads as TGTGCCAGCAGCGTAGCGGCAGCGCGAAACACCATATATTTT. The J gene is TRBJ1-3, the V gene TRBV9; D remains unclear. With 0 bases removed from V and 5 bases from J, the gap between germline ends came to 9 bases. The CDR3 is 14 amino acids. Germline lookup yields CDR1 SGDLS and CDR2 YYNGEE.

This clone was seen once. This chain uses TRBV10-3 with TRBJ1-1, with 8 positions matching TRBD1. The CDR3 length is 13 residues. Germline V gene sequence: CDR1 ENHRY, CDR2 SYGVKD. V lost 6 bases to trimming and J lost 3 bases; unmatched junction nucleotides: 3. For the CDR3, the DNA is TGTGCCATCAGAAAACAGGGGGACACTGAAGCTTTCTTT. Translating gives CAIRKQGDTEAFF.

The CDR3 nucleotides read TGTGCCACCAGCAGAGACCTTGGACAGGGAAGCACAGATACGCAGTATTTT. It encodes CATSRDLGQGSTDTQYF. The chain couples TRBV15 to TRBJ2-3, with 8 bases identical to TRBD1. V trimming: 0 bases; J trimming: 0 bases; junction bases outside the gene matches: 5. CDR1 is LNHNV and CDR2 is YYDKDF in the germline V gene (reference sequence). The CDR3 is 17 residues long.

The chain recombines TRBV27 with TRBJ2-1, with a possible D match to TRBD2 (5 bases). The CDR3 sequence is 18 residues long. The V end was cut by 2 bases, the J end by 7 bases, with 24 bases between. CDR1 and CDR2 from the germline V gene are MNHEY and SMNVEV (reference sequence). The CDR3 nucleotides read TGTGCCAGCAGTTTACAGGTGGAGGTCGTGAGTGTCGGTAATGAGCAGTTCTTC. This sequence encodes CASSLQVEVVSVGNEQFF.

This chain links TRBV2 with TRBJ2-7; tentatively, D is TRBD1 (6 bases). The CDR3 is made up of 18 amino acids. Between the trimmed V and J ends, which lost 0 bases and 7 bases, there was a span of 25 bases. CDR1 SNHLY and CDR2 FYNNEI come from the germline V gene. As DNA, the CDR3 is TGTGCCAGCAGTGAAGCGAGCCCGGGACATTCCGTAGAAGGGGAGCAGTACTTC. It specifies CASSEASPGHSVEGEQYF.

The chain uses TRBV5-1 and TRBJ1-6; 9 positions agree with TRBD1. V dropped 4 bases and J dropped 10; count of bases not matched to a gene: 6. CDR1 is SGHRS, CDR2 YFSETQ, per germline. This CDR3 comprises 14 residues. CDR3: CASSMDRGGSPLHF. The CDR3 region has the DNA TGCGCCAGCAGCATGGACAGGGGCGGATCACCCCTCCACTTT. The whole variable domain, filled in from reference TRBV5-1 and TRBJ1-6, reads KAGVTQTPRYLIKTRGQQVTLSCSPISGHRSVSWYQQTPGQGLQFLFEYFSETQRNKGNFPGRFSGRQFSNSRSEMNVSTLELGDSALYLCASSMDRGGSPLHFGNGTRLTVT.

V and J are TRBV7-2 and TRBJ1-1; 9 positions match TRBD1. The germline V gene encodes CDR1 SGHTA and CDR2 FQGNSA. This CDR3 comprises 14 residues. V trimming: 4 bases; J trimming: 4 bases; junction bases outside the gene matches: 4. The chain's CDR3 is CASSYTDRGTEAFF. DNA for the CDR3: TGTGCCAGCAGCTATACGGACAGGGGCACTGAAGCTTTCTTT.

The chain has TRBV4-1 and TRBJ2-7; TRBD2 aligns across 8 bases. CDR1 is MGHRA, CDR2 YSYEKL, per germline. V was clipped by 1 base and J by 2 bases; unmatched bases: 4. CDR3 length: 15 amino acids. The CDR3 nucleotides read TGCGCCAGCAGCCAAGGGGGGGGACTAGCCTACGAGCAGTACTTC. Translation: CASSQGGGLAYEQYF.

The chain recombines TRBV11-2 with TRBJ2-5; 7 positions match TRBD2. The DNA matches TRBJ2-7 better at its end, which makes the J call doubtful. The CDR3 has 15 amino acids. Germline V gene lookup returns CDR1 SGHAT and CDR2 FQNNGV. In DNA form, the CDR3 reads TGTGCCAGCAGGCAGAATCTAGCGGACCGCTACGAGCAGTACTTC. Protein: CASRQNLADRYEQYF.

V is TRBV5-1 and J is TRBJ2-2, with D perhaps TRBD2 (5 bases). V was cut by 6 bases and J by 2 bases, with 14 bases left in between. The CDR3 consists of 15 residues. Germline CDR1 is SGHRS and CDR2 is YFSETQ. The CDR3 DNA is TGCGCCAGCAACCTCTTGGGAGCTAACACCGGGGAGCTGTTTTTT. Its translation: CASNLLGANTGELFF. Drawing the rest from reference TRBV5-1 and TRBJ2-2, the complete variable domain is KAGVTQTPRYLIKTRGQQVTLSCSPISGHRSVSWYQQTPGQGLQFLFEYFSETQRNKGNFPGRFSGRQFSNSRSEMNVSTLELGDSALYLCASNLLGANTGELFFGEGSRLTVL.

As for this clone: The sample carries other DNA sequences with the same CDR3. The J gene is TRBJ2-2, the V gene TRBV27; perhaps TRBD1 as D (6 bases). The CDR3 totals 14 residues. V lost 7 bases to trimming and J lost 3 bases, with 12 bases between them. Germline CDR1 reads MNHEY; CDR2 reads SMNVEV (reference sequence). CDR3 protein: CASTQQGYTGELFF. CDR3 sequence (DNA): TGTGCCAGCACCCAACAGGGATACACCGGGGAGCTGTTTTTT.

The rearrangement joins TRBV25-1 to TRBJ1-1; 7 bases line up with TRBD1. Germline assignment: CDR1 MGHDK and CDR2 SYGVNS. The trim removed 5 bases at V and 11 bases at J, leaving 17 bases unmatched. The CDR3 totals 15 residues. The DNA of the CDR3 is TGTGCCAGCAGTACATACGAGCGGGAGGGGGCGGAGGCTTTCTTT. Translating it yields CASSTYEREGAEAFF.